The rows below give T cell receptor beta chains drawn from one sample of a study of identical twins. Each CDR3 protein is one row after TCRdb ran MiXCR on the 5' RACE reads. The sample includes 200,000 to 250,000 distinct CDR3 sequences, about 13% of them seen just once. This sample was shared with a second study, whose subject was yellow fever vaccine responses in identical twins.

Sequencing input: memory (CD45RO+) T cells sorted from blood. The receptors originated from a woman in her late teens or twenties in good health. The CDR3 runs from the conserved cysteine through the conserved F or W. A D gene is named only where the DNA matches it firmly. Clone size is not always given. Where it is, it says once, few, many or a class for expanded clones.

abundance: many; j_gene: TRBJ2-1; v_gene: TRBV7-3; d_gene: NA; CDR3nt: TGTGCCAGCAGCTTAACTAGCTCCTACAATGAGCAGTTCTTC; CDR3aa: CASSLTSSYNEQFF
abundance: many; j_gene: TRBJ2-5; v_gene: TRBV5-4; d_gene: TRBD2; CDR3nt: TGTGCCAGCAGCTTGGCAGGGGGCCTGGGACTAGCGGGAGGAGAGACCCAGTACTTC; CDR3aa: CASSLAGGLGLAGGETQYF
abundance: NA; j_gene: TRBJ2-3; v_gene: TRBV3-1; d_gene: NA; CDR3nt: TGTGCCAGCAGCCAAGGTTTAGTAGGCTCCACAGATACGCAGTATTTT; CDR3aa: CASSQGLVGSTDTQYF
abundance: NA; j_gene: TRBJ2-1; v_gene: TRBV2; d_gene: NA; CDR3nt: TGTGCCAGCAAAGTTCTACTGAGCTCCTACAATGAGCAGTTCTTC; CDR3aa: CASKVLLSSYNEQFF
abundance: NA; j_gene: TRBJ2-1; v_gene: TRBV12-3/TRBV12-4; d_gene: NA; CDR3nt: TGTGCCAGCAGCCGAGACAGGTGGACTGACAATGAGCAGTTCTTC; CDR3aa: CASSRDRWTDNEQFF
abundance: NA; j_gene: TRBJ1-2; v_gene: TRBV21-1; d_gene: NA; CDR3nt: TGTGCCAGCAGCAAAGAAGAGGTTCCCTATGGCTACACCTTC; CDR3aa: CASSKEEVPYGYTF
abundance: few; j_gene: TRBJ1-1; v_gene: TRBV3-1; d_gene: NA; CDR3nt: TGTGCCAGCAGCGCATCTGGGGGAAGGAACACTGAAGCTTTCTTT; CDR3aa: CASSASGGRNTEAFF
abundance: NA; j_gene: TRBJ2-2; v_gene: TRBV2; d_gene: NA; CDR3nt: TGTGCCAGCAGTGTCTACTCGAACACCGGGGAGCTGTTTTTT; CDR3aa: CASSVYSNTGELFF
abundance: NA; j_gene: TRBJ1-1; v_gene: TRBV11-2; d_gene: NA; CDR3nt: TGTGCCAGCAGCTTAGATCCCAGCTATGAAGCTTTCTTT; CDR3aa: CASSLDPSYEAFF
abundance: few; j_gene: TRBJ2-6; v_gene: TRBV5-1; d_gene: NA; CDR3nt: TGCGCCAGCAGCTTGGGAGCCCACTCTGGGGCCAACGTCCTGACTTTC; CDR3aa: CASSLGAHSGANVLTF
abundance: many; j_gene: TRBJ2-7; v_gene: TRBV12-3/TRBV12-4; d_gene: NA; CDR3nt: TGTGCCAGCAGTTTAAAAAATGTTTACGAGCAGTACTTC; CDR3aa: CASSLKNVYEQYF
abundance: NA; j_gene: TRBJ2-7; v_gene: TRBV5-1; d_gene: NA; CDR3nt: TGCGCCAGCAGCTTGGTGCCGGGGGAGCAGTACTTC; CDR3aa: CASSLVPGEQYF
abundance: many; j_gene: TRBJ1-1; v_gene: TRBV12-3/TRBV12-4; d_gene: NA; CDR3nt: TGTGCCAGCAGTTTAGAGGTTTTCACTGAAGCTTTCTTT; CDR3aa: CASSLEVFTEAFF
abundance: NA; j_gene: TRBJ2-7; v_gene: TRBV28; d_gene: NA; CDR3nt: TGTGCCAGCACCCAAGCGCTCGAGCAGTACTTC; CDR3aa: CASTQALEQYF
abundance: few; j_gene: TRBJ1-6; v_gene: TRBV2; d_gene: NA; CDR3nt: TGTGCCAGCAGCCGGGGGGCTGAGGGTTCACCCCTCCACTTT; CDR3aa: CASSRGAEGSPLHF
abundance: few; j_gene: TRBJ2-3; v_gene: TRBV3-1; d_gene: NA; CDR3nt: TGTGCCAGCAGCCGCGGGACGACGCGGTATACGCAGTATTTT; CDR3aa: CASSRGTTRYTQYF
abundance: NA; j_gene: TRBJ2-5; v_gene: TRBV7-6; d_gene: NA; CDR3nt: TGTGCCAGCAGCCTAGCGACAAAGGGATTTCAAGAGACCCAGTACTTC; CDR3aa: CASSLATKGFQETQYF
abundance: few; j_gene: TRBJ2-5; v_gene: TRBV20-1; d_gene: TRBD2; CDR3nt: TGCAGTGCTAGGATACCCGCGACTAGCGGGATGGGTGAGACCCAGTACTTC; CDR3aa: CSARIPATSGMGETQYF
abundance: NA; j_gene: TRBJ1-1; v_gene: TRBV29-1; d_gene: TRBD1; CDR3nt: TGCAGCGTTGGGGTGCAGGGGGCCGCGGAAGCTTTCTTT; CDR3aa: CSVGVQGAAEAFF
abundance: NA; j_gene: TRBJ2-3; v_gene: TRBV7-2; d_gene: TRBD1; CDR3nt: TGTGCCAGCAGCTTGGGGACAGGGGGATCAGATACGCAGTATTTT; CDR3aa: CASSLGTGGSDTQYF
abundance: NA; j_gene: TRBJ1-1; v_gene: TRBV20-1; d_gene: NA; CDR3nt: TGCAGTGCTAGAGGCGGGGGGGACACTGAAGCTTTCTTT; CDR3aa: CSARGGGDTEAFF
abundance: NA; j_gene: TRBJ1-2; v_gene: TRBV25-1; d_gene: NA; CDR3nt: TGTGCCAGCAGTGAATTAGCAGGGGATGGCTACACCTTC; CDR3aa: CASSELAGDGYTF
abundance: medium-sized; j_gene: TRBJ2-2; v_gene: TRBV7-2; d_gene: TRBD2; CDR3nt: TGTGCCAGCAGTTACGCGGGACTACCTAACACCGGGGAGCTGTTTTTT; CDR3aa: CASSYAGLPNTGELFF
abundance: few; j_gene: TRBJ2-5; v_gene: TRBV7-2; d_gene: NA; CDR3nt: TGTGCCAGCAAAACGAGCCGGAGCCAAGAGACCCAGTACTTC; CDR3aa: CASKTSRSQETQYF
abundance: NA; j_gene: TRBJ1-1; v_gene: TRBV27; d_gene: NA; CDR3nt: TGTGCCAGCAGTTTATCTATGTGGACGAACACTGAAGCTTTCTTT; CDR3aa: CASSLSMWTNTEAFF
abundance: many; j_gene: TRBJ2-7; v_gene: TRBV6-5; d_gene: NA; CDR3nt: TGTGCCAGCAGTTACTCGATTTTAGGCGAGCAGTACTTC; CDR3aa: CASSYSILGEQYF
abundance: few; j_gene: TRBJ1-2; v_gene: TRBV12-3/TRBV12-4; d_gene: TRBD1; CDR3nt: TGTGCCAGCAGTTTGTCCCGGGACAGGGTTTATGGCTACACCTTC; CDR3aa: CASSLSRDRVYGYTF
abundance: many; j_gene: TRBJ1-2; v_gene: TRBV6-2/TRBV6-3; d_gene: NA; CDR3nt: TGTGCCAGCAGCCCCCTCGCCACAGTGGAGAACTATGGCTACACCTTC; CDR3aa: CASSPLATVENYGYTF
abundance: few; j_gene: TRBJ2-1; v_gene: TRBV2; d_gene: TRBD2; CDR3nt: TGTGCCAGCAGCGCCAAACTAGCGGGGGGTTACAATGAGCAGTTCTTC; CDR3aa: CASSAKLAGGYNEQFF
abundance: NA; j_gene: TRBJ2-5; v_gene: TRBV6-2/TRBV6-3; d_gene: NA; CDR3nt: TGTGCCAGCGGGACGTATCAAGAGACCCAGTACTTC; CDR3aa: CASGTYQETQYF
abundance: NA; j_gene: TRBJ1-1; v_gene: TRBV28; d_gene: NA; CDR3nt: TGTGCCAGCAGTTTTCTAGAGAACACTGAAGCTTTCTTT; CDR3aa: CASSFLENTEAFF